A selection of T cell receptor beta chains follows, all from one sample in a study of beta chain features in type 1 diabetes. Produced via immunoSEQ multiplex PCR; TCRdb's table is partial and in-frame only. This table has about 110,000 clones, almost 40% appearing once. Sequencing was carried out using stem cell memory CD4+ T cells from blood. The receptors derive from a woman under 30 in good health. The CDR3 runs from the conserved cysteine through the conserved F or W. Each record gives: V gene, D gene, J gene, clone size, CDR3 DNA, CDR3 protein. D genes are given only for firm matches. Clone size is stated in some rows and not others, as once, few, many or a class when expanded.

>TRBV2|TRBD2|TRBJ2-1|few
TGTGCCAGCAGTGATCCCTGGCGGGAGCGGACCTACAATGAGCAGTTCTTC
CASSDPWRERTYNEQFF
>TRBV6-6|TRBD1|TRBJ1-2|-
TGTGCCAGCAGTTCCAGGGGGACAGTCTATGGCTACACCTTC
CASSSRGTVYGYTF
>TRBV2|-|TRBJ1-1|-
TGTGCCAGCAGTGAAATAGAGAGCACTGAAGCTTTCTTT
CASSEIESTEAFF
>TRBV7-9|-|TRBJ1-5|-
TGTGCCACTAAGGCGGGGGAAGTATGGTCGCCCCAGCATTTT
CATKAGEVWSPQHF
>TRBV7-9|-|TRBJ2-5|few
TGTGCCAGCAGCTTAGCGCCGGGTCTCCAAGAGACCCAGTACTTC
CASSLAPGLQETQYF
>TRBV29-1|-|TRBJ1-1|-
TGCAGCGTCCAAGCTAGTGGGACTGAAGCTTTCTTT
CSVQASGTEAFF
>TRBV2|-|TRBJ2-1|few
TGTGCCAGCAGTTGGCGGAACTCCTACAATGAGCAGTTCTTC
CASSWRNSYNEQFF
>TRBV7-2|-|TRBJ1-2|few
TGTGCCAGCAGCTTAGATACAGGAACACCCTATGGCTACACCTTC
CASSLDTGTPYGYTF
>TRBV14|TRBD2|TRBJ2-3|few
TGTGCCAGCAGCCAAGCACTAGCGGGAGTATCAGATACGCAGTATTTT
CASSQALAGVSDTQYF
>TRBV4-1|TRBD2|TRBJ2-1|once
TGCGCCAGCAGCCCCGTCGGCGGGGGCTACAATGAGCAGTTCTTC
CASSPVGGGYNEQFF
>TRBV5-4|TRBD1|TRBJ2-1|-
TGTGCCAGCAGCTTGTCCGGGACAGGGTCGTTAGAGCAGTTCTTC
CASSLSGTGSLEQFF
>TRBV11-2|-|TRBJ2-1|few
TGTGCCAGCCGACCCACTGGCGGGATATACAATGAGCAGTTCTTC
CASRPTGGIYNEQFF
>TRBV5-1|TRBD1|TRBJ2-1|-
TGCGCCAGCAGCTTGGAGGGACAGCCGTATGAGCAGTTCTTC
CASSLEGQPYEQFF
>TRBV5-1|TRBD1|TRBJ2-3|-
TGCGCCAGCAGCTTTGGACAGGCGGTCGCAGATACGCAGTATTTT
CASSFGQAVADTQYF
>TRBV5-1|TRBD1|TRBJ1-4|-
TGCGCCAGCAGGGGACAGACAGATGAAAAACTGTTTTTT
CASRGQTDEKLFF
>TRBV14|TRBD2|TRBJ2-7|-
TGTGCCAGCAGCCCTATTCTTCGGACTAGCGGGATGGACGAGCAGTACTTC
CASSPILRTSGMDEQYF
>TRBV5-1|TRBD1|TRBJ2-7|-
TGCGCCAGCAGCTTGGCCCAGGGGGCTAGCTCCTACGAGCAGTACTTC
CASSLAQGASSYEQYF
>TRBV28|-|TRBJ1-1|few
TGTGCCAGCAGTTTTCGCACTGAAGCTTTCTTT
CASSFRTEAFF
>TRBV4-3|-|TRBJ1-1|few
TGCGCCAGCAGCCCGCCAGGGAACACTGAAGCTTTCTTT
CASSPPGNTEAFF
>TRBV2|-|TRBJ1-2|few
TGTGCCAGCAGTGAAAGGTGGCAGGCTAACTATGGCTACACCTTC
CASSERWQANYGYTF
>TRBV6-1|TRBD2|TRBJ2-1|-
TGTGCCAGCAGTGACGGAACTAGCGGATACAATGAGCAGTTCTTC
CASSDGTSGYNEQFF
>TRBV6-1|-|TRBJ2-5|-
TGTGCCAGCAGTGGAACGGGAGCTGGGGAGACCCAGTACTTC
CASSGTGAGETQYF
>TRBV6-5|TRBD1|TRBJ2-7|few
TGTGCCAGCAAGACAGGGGGCGGGGAGCAGTACTTC
CASKTGGGEQYF
>TRBV28|TRBD2|TRBJ2-1|-
TGTGCCAGCAGACTCCCCCCCCACACTAGCGGGAGGGCCGGCGAGCAGTTCTTC
CASRLPPHTSGRAGEQFF
>TRBV15|-|TRBJ1-4|-
TGTGCCACCAGCAGGAAATACAGGGAAAAACTGTTTTTT
CATSRKYREKLFF
>TRBV5-1|TRBD1|TRBJ1-1|-
TGCGCCAGCACGGAGGACAGGGGAATTTTGAACACTGAAGCTTTCTTT
CASTEDRGILNTEAFF
>TRBV28|-|TRBJ2-1|-
TGTGCCAGCAACATCCAAACAACCTACAATGAGCAGTTCTTC
CASNIQTTYNEQFF
>TRBV18|-|TRBJ1-1|few
TGTGCCAGCTCACCGGTCGGGGGAGGGTTGGAAGCTTTCTTT
CASSPVGGGLEAFF
>TRBV14|-|TRBJ2-7|few
TGTGCCAGCAGCCAACCCTGGGGGCAGCAGTACTTC
CASSQPWGQQYF
>TRBV10-3|-|TRBJ2-2|-
TGTGCCATCAGTGAAGGGGCCGTTGGGCTGTTTTTT
CAISEGAVGLFF
>TRBV5-6|-|TRBJ2-2|-
TGTGCCAGCAGCCCGTGGAACACCGGGGAGCTGTTTTTT
CASSPWNTGELFF
>TRBV7-3|TRBD1|TRBJ1-2|-
TGTGCCAGCAGCCTCCGAAGGGCAGGGGGGTATGGCTACACCTTC
CASSLRRAGGYGYTF
>TRBV28|TRBD2|TRBJ2-7|few
TGTGCCAGCAGTTCCAGAACTAGCGGGAGGTTCCATTACGAGCAGTACTTC
CASSSRTSGRFHYEQYF
>TRBV10-1|-|TRBJ2-7|-
TGCGCCAGCAGCCGAAACGACATGTCCGTCTACGAGCAGTACTTC
CASSRNDMSVYEQYF
>TRBV5-1|-|TRBJ2-2|-
TGCGCCAGCAGCCTGAGGTTCGGTTTGGGCACCGGGGAGCTGTTTTTT
CASSLRFGLGTGELFF
>TRBV4-2|-|TRBJ2-1|few
TGTGCCAGCAGCCAAGATTACCGCGGGAACTACAATGAGCAGTTCTTC
CASSQDYRGNYNEQFF
>TRBV25-1|-|TRBJ2-1|few
TGTGCCAGCAGTCGCGGAATAACTAGTTTACAAAACAATGAGCAGTTCTTC
CASSRGITSLQNNEQFF
>TRBV18|-|TRBJ2-2|-
TGTGCCAGCTCACCATTCAGAAACACCGGGGAGCTGTTTTTT
CASSPFRNTGELFF
>TRBV19|-|TRBJ2-5|-
TGTGCCAGTAGGCCCGGGAACCAAGAGACCCAGTACTTC
CASRPGNQETQYF
>TRBV5-1|-|TRBJ2-7|few
TGCGCCAGCAGCTTGGTGGCAGGGGCTACCTACGAGCAGTACTTC
CASSLVAGATYEQYF
>TRBV6-6|TRBD1|TRBJ1-1|-
TGTGCCAGCAGCTCGGTACAGGGGGCCAGGGGTGAAGCTTTCTTT
CASSSVQGARGEAFF
>TRBV27|TRBD2|TRBJ2-1|few
TGTGCCAGCAGTCTCGGGACTAGCGACTACAATGAGCAGTTCTTC
CASSLGTSDYNEQFF
>TRBV29-1|TRBD2|TRBJ2-1|-
TGCAGCTCTTGGACTAGCGGATCCTACAATGAGCAGTTCTTC
CSSWTSGSYNEQFF
>TRBV6-5|TRBD1|TRBJ1-1|-
TGTGCCAGCAGGCCCTTAAGGGGGCCGGGGGAAGCTTTCTTT
CASRPLRGPGEAFF
>TRBV19|-|TRBJ1-5|few
TGTGCCAGTAGCAGACAGGCACTTCGTGGCAATCAGCCCCAGCATTTT
CASSRQALRGNQPQHF
>TRBV6-5|-|TRBJ1-5|-
TGTGCCAGCAGTTACTCCGAGAGGCAGCCCCAGCATTTT
CASSYSERQPQHF
>TRBV30|TRBD2|TRBJ2-1|-
TGTGCCTGGAGTAGAAATAGCGGGAGTATTTTCTTC
CAWSRNSGSIFF